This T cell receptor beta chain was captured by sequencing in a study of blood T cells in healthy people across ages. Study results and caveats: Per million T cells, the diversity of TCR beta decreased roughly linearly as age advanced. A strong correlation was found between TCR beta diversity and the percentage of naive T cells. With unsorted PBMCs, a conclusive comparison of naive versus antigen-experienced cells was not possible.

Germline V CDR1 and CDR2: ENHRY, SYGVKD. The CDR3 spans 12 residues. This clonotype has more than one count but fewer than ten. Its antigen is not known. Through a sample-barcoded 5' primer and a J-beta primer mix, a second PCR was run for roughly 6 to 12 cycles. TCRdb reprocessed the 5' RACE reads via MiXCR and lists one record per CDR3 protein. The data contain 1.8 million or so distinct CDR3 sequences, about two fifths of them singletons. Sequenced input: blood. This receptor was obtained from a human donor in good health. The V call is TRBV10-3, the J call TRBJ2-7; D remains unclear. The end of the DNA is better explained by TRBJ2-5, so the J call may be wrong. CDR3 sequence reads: CAISESKKTQYF. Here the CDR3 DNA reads TGTGCCATCAGTGAGTCAAAGAAGACCCAGTACTTC.